The clone carrying this TCR beta chain was seen many times. Its antigen is unknown. This record comes from a study of spatial heterogeneity in lung cancer. Overall study context: Combinations of a unique TCR and a UMI were tallied in raw reads, and on average each appeared more than ten times.

V was cut by 5 bases and J by 6 bases, with 13 bases left in between. CDR3 size: 14 residues. Study-wide results and caveats: How many expanded intratumoral alpha and beta TCRs were present tracked the tumor mutation count, which was a count of nonsynonymous mutations. The study found that ubiquitous and regional expanded TCR counts tracked ubiquitous and regional nonsynonymous mutations, respectively.

Time point noted: sample taken at primary tumor resection. Sequencing of whole RNA from tumor, nontumor lung or frozen PBMC involved no sorting. MiXCR, applied by TCRdb to the 5' RACE reads, yields one record per CDR3 protein. The sample has a few thousand distinct CDR3 sequences, about 8.8% seen once. This clonotype originated in a female donor with early-stage non-small cell lung cancer. V and J are TRBV12-3 or TRBV12-4 and TRBJ2-2; D remains unclear. Sequencing used lung tumor tissue, obtained at surgery. The CDR3 loop is CASSPPSFAGELFF. The CDR3 DNA follows: TGTGCCAGCAGTCCACCCTCATTCGCCGGGGAGCTGTTTTTT.